This TCR beta chain was obtained from a study of shared clonotypes between healthy human individuals. The overall study: Per-donor plates numbered three CD4 naive, three CD4 memory, two CD8 naive and one CD8 memory.

As for this clone: Different DNA sequences within this sample yield the same CDR3.

The table came from immunoSEQ multiplex PCR; TCRdb's copy has only in-frame clones and leaves some out. The data show about 2,200,000 clones, with 90% to 95% seen just once and around 1.7% held by the top ten. The naive CD8 population came from CD45RO-negative cells selected for CCR7, without terminally differentiated effector memory CD45RA+ cells. Healthy and HIV-negative, the adult donors had no recent acute infections or vaccinations. The length of the CDR3 is 14 residues. CDR1 is MNHEY, CDR2 SMNVEV, per germline (reference sequence). V lost 2 bases and J lost 6; bases outside the gene matches: 0.

This chain joins TRBV27 and TRBJ2-2; TRBD2 matches 10 bases. The sample consisted of naive CD8+ T cells from PBMCs. The sequence came from a man between 18 and 35 years old in good health. Some clones in this sample may be carry-over from other donors' samples. CDR3 in amino acids: CASSLGLAAGELFF. CDR3 sequence (DNA): TGTGCCAGCAGTTTAGGACTAGCGGCCGGGGAGCTGTTTTTT.